This T cell receptor beta chain was captured in a study of cytomegalovirus exposure and HLA in healthy donors. General study results and limits: A later analysis found that most CMV-associated TCR beta chains appeared HLA-restricted. Rare sequences made up most TCRs, while some public TCRs were found in many donors.

PCR involved 60 Vbeta and 13 Jbeta primers. The method was immunoSEQ multiplex PCR; TCRdb's version includes in-frame clones alone and lacks a portion of them. The data hold about 230,000 clones, with roughly 78% observed a single time. CDR3 size: 19 residues. V lost 4 bases to trimming and J lost 8 bases; unmatched junction nucleotides: 19. Germline V gene data show CDR1 as SGHAT and CDR2 as FQNNGV. Note on this clone: Antigen: not known.

This receptor was obtained from a boy under 18 in good health and CMV-seronegative. J is TRBJ2-1 and V is TRBV11-2; TRBD2 agrees at 11 bases. Sequencing used PBMCs. The CDR3 region has the DNA TGTGCCAGCAGCTACCTTACGGGACTAGCGGAGCGCCTTTTGGATGAGCAGTTCTTC. Protein sequence: CASSYLTGLAERLLDEQFF. The full variable domain, its missing parts supplied by reference TRBV11-2 and TRBJ2-1, is EAGVAQSPRYKIIEKRQSVAFWCNPISGHATLYWYQQILGQGPKLLIQFQNNGVVDDSQLPKDRFSAERLKGVDSTLKIQPAKLEDSAVYLCASSYLTGLAERLLDEQFFGPGTRLTVL.